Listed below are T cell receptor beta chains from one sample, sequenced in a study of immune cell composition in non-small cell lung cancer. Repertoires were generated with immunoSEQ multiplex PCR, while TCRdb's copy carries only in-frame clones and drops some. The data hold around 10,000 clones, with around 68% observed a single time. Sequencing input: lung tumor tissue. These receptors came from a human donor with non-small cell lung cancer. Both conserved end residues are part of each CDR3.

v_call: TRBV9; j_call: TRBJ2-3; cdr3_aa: CASSGGLASGDTQYF
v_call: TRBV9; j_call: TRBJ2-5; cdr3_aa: CASSAPIAGPQETQYF
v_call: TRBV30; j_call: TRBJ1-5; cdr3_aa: CAWSPRDRGLYGFQPQHF
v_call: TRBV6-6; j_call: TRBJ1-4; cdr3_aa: CATRGNEKLFF
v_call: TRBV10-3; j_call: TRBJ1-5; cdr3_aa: CAISGAGKNQPQHF
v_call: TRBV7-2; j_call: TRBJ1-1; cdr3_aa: CASSLGQGEAFF
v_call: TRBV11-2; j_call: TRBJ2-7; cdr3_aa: CASSSTSGGFNEQYF
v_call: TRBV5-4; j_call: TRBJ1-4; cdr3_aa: CASSQDWGYEKLFF
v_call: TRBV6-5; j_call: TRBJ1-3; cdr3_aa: CASSLTAPHSGNTIYF
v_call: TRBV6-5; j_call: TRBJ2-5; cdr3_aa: CASSPFRMEETQYF
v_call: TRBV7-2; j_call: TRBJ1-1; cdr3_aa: CASSLGLQNTEAFF
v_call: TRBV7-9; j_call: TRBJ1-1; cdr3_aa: CASPSEAFF
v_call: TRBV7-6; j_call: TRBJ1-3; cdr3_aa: CASSSRGSGNTIYF
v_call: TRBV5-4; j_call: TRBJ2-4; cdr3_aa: CASSLAGDTDF
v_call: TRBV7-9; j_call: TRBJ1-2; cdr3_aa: CASSFDRGGGYTF
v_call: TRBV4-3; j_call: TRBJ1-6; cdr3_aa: CASGPHHQPYNSPLHF
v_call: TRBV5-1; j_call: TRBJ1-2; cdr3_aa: CASSSGPANYGYTF
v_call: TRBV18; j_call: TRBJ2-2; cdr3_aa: CASSPATGELFF
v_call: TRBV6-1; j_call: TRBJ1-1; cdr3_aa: CASSEGRVWGVAFF
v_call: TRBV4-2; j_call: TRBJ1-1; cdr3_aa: CASSFTGTGVTEAFF
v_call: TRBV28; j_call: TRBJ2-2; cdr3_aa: CASSRGDFYSANTGELFF
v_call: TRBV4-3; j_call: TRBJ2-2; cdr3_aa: CASSPSWQGAGELFF
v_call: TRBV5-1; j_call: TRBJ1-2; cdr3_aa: CASSLGRSPLYGYGYTF
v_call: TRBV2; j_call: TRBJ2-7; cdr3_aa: CASSVSTSGYF
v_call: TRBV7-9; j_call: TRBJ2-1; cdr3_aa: CASSRSGAYNEQFF
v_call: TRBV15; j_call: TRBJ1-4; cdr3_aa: CATSRIGREAGEKLFF
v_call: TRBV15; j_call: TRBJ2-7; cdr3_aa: CATQNRDSSYEQYF
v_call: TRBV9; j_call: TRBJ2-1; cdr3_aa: CASSVVLGDNEQFF
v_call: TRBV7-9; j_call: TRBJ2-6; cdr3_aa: CASSPTGVPGANVLTF
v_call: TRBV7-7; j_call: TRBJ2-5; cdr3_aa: CASSPQTPTSGETQYF
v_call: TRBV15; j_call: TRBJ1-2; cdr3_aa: CATSRRTSGYTF
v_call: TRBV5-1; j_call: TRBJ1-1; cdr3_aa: CASSLAPGRGSGTEAFF
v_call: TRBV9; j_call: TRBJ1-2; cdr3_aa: CASSVEGWGDGYTF
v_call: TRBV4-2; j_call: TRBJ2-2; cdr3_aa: CASSYDTGELFF
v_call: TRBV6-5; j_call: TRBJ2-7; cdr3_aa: CASSYANPANSYEQYF
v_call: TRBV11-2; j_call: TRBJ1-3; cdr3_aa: CASSSLASGGNTIYF
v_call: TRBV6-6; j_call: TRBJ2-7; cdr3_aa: CASNRQGTEYEQYF
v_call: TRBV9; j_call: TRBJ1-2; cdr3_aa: CASSVDRGDTHRDYGYTF
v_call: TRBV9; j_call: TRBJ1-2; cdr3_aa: CASSPYPGRYTF
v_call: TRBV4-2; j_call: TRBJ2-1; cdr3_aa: CASSPDLRQETGEQFF
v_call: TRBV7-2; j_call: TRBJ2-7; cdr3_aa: CASSRGQLGVYEQYF
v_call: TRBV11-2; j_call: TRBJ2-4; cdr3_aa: CASSLLGTDGIQYF
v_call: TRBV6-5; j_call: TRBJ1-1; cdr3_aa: CASGQGTEAFF
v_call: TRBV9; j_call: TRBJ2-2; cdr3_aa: CASSPNGAGELFF
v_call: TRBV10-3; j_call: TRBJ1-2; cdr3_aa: CAIRPGPSTNYGYTF
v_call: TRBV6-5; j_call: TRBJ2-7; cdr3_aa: CASSYSWTGQYEQYF
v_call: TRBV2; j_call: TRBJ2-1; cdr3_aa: CASSPNLEQFF
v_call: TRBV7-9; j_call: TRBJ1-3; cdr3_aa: CASSLDQGSSGNTIYF
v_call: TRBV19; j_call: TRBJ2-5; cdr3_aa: CASSTTGYAQETQYF
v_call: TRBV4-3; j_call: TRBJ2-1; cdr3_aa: CASSPGMVRNEQFF
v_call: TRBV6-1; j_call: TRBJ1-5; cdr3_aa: CATGPNQPQHF
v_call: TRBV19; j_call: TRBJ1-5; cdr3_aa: CASSMGGGSGNQPQHF
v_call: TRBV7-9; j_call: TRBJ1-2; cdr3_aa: CASSTLTGGYTF
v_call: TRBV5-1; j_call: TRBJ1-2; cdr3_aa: CASSLTGNSGYGYTF
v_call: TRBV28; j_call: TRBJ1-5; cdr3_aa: CASSFGDRFNQPQHF
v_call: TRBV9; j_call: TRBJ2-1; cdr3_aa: CASSVRSYNEQFF